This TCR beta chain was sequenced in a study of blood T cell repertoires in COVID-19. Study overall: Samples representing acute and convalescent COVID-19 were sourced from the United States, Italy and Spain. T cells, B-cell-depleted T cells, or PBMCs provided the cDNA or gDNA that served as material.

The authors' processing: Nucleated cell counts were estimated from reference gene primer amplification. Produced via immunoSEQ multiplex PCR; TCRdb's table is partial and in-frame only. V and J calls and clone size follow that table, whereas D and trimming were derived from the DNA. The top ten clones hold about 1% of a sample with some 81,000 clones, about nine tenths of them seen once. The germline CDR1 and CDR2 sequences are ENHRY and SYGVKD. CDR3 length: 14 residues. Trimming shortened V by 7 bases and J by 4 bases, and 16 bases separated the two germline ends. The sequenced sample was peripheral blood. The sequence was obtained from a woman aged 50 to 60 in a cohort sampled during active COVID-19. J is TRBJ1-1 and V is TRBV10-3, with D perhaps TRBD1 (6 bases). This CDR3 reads CAITPRGASTEAFF. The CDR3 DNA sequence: TGTGCCATCACCCCTCGGGGGGCAAGCACTGAAGCTTTCTTT.